This entry describes one TCR beta chain. The antigen is not known. Peripheral blood came from all dose cohorts at three timepoints. Profiling relied on immunoSEQ multiplex PCR, and the TCRdb table lists in-frame clones only, not all of them. The table shows about 77,000 clones, with about nine tenths occurring only once. This specimen comes from a study of OX40 agonist ivuxolimab in advanced cancers. Study background: Patients were dosed with the agonistic anti-OX40 (CD134) antibody ivuxolimab.

General study points: Normalized T-cell clonal expansion was also low in some nonresponders. Partial responders receiving 0.1-3.0 mg/kg showed among the lowest clonal expansion.

Trimming took 1 base from V and 0 from J, leaving 10 bases between them. The CDR3 is made up of 17 amino acids. CDR1 is MNHEY and CDR2 is SMNVEV in the germline V gene (reference sequence). The receptor was derived from an adult with an advanced solid tumor such as melanoma, head and neck, liver or kidney cancer. V gene TRBV27 combines with J gene TRBJ2-6; D gene uncertain. The sample in question was CD4+ or CD8+ T cells sorted from blood, obtained in a trial of the OX40 agonist ivuxolimab. The CDR3 here is CASSLLALSSGANVLTF. The CDR3 nucleotides read TGTGCCAGCAGTTTATTGGCCCTGAGCTCTGGGGCCAACGTCCTGACTTTC.